This TCR beta chain was identified during a study of T-cell memory formation after mild COVID-19. Study-level background: Across donors, TCR clusters were largely donor specific.

Each CDR3 protein gets one entry after TCRdb re-called the 5' RACE reads with MiXCR. Here the sample spans 380,000 or so distinct CDR3 sequences, roughly an eighth being singletons. CDR1 SGHRS and CDR2 YFSETQ come from the germline V gene. The CDR3 contains 17 residues. Trimming pared 4 bases from V and 3 bases from J, leaving 17 bases between. This clonotype was seen many times. The sample comprised PBMCs or a T cell subset sorted from them (not recorded which). This clonotype originated in a man in his late teens or twenties who had mild COVID-19 (a few samples of this study predate the infection). Cell type and time point are not known. This chain links TRBV5-1 with TRBJ1-6; D possibly corresponds to TRBD1 (6 bases). DNA of the CDR3: TGCGCCAGCAGCCCACGACCCGGACAGATCTATAATTCACCCCTCCACTTT. Amino acid sequence: CASSPRPGQIYNSPLHF.